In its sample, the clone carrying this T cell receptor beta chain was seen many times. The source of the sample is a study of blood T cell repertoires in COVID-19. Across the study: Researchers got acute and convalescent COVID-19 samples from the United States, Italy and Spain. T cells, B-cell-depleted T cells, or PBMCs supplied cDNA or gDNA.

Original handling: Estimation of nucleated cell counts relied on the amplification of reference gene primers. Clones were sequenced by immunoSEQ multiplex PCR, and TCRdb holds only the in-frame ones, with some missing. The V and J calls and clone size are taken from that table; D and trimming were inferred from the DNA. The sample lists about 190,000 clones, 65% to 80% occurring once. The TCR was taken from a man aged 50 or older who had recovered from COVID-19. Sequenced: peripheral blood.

CDR3 DNA sequence: TGCGCCAGCAGCTTATCCGCGGCCCCCGAGGACACCATATATTTT. The encoded protein is CASSLSAAPEDTIYF. The V and J genes are TRBV5-1 and TRBJ1-3, with no clear D. CDR1 and CDR2 (germline): SGHRS, YFSETQ. Trimming removed 2 bases from V and 8 bases from J, with 17 bases in between. CDR3 length: 15 residues.